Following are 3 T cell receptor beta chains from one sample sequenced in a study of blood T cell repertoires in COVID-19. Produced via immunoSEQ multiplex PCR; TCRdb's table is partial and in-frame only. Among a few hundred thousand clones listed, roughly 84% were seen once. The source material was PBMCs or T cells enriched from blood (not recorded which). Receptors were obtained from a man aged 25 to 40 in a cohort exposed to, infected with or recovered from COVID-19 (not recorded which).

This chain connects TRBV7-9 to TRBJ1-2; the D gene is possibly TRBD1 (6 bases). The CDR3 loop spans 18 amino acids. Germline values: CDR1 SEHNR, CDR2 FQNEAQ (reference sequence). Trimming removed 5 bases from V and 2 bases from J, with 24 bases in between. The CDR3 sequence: CASSESYVGQLRNYGYTF. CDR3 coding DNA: TGTGCCAGCAGCGAATCATACGTCGGACAGCTAAGAAACTATGGCTACACCTTC.

The CDR3 reads CASSIGGGRSDTQYF. CDR3 DNA: TGTGCCAGTAGTATAGGAGGGGGCAGGTCAGATACGCAGTATTTT. The J gene is TRBJ2-3, the V gene TRBV19; TRBD1 aligns across 7 bases. The J segment lost 4 bases and the V segment lost 1 base, leaving 5 bases of the junction unmatched. Germline CDR1 is LNHDA and CDR2 is SQIVND (reference sequence). This CDR3 is built from 15 residues.

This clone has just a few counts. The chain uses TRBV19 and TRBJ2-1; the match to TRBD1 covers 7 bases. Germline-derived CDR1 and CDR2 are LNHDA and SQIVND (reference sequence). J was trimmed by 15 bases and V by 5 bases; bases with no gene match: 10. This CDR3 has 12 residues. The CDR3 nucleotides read TGTGCCAGTAGTTTCGGACAGGTTAATCTGTTCTTC. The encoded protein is CASSFGQVNLFF.